This TCR beta chain is from a study of blood T cells in healthy people across ages. General study points: Significant beta diversity loss was already apparent by age approximately 36, declining roughly linearly.

Comments on this clonotype: The antigen is undetermined.

The study isolated at least 6.5 million PBMCs from each sample. This CDR3 region has 13 residues. Trimming pared 3 bases from V and 5 bases from J, leaving 11 bases between. Primed by a sample-barcoded 5' primer and a J-beta primer mix, a second PCR proceeded for about 7 to 11 cycles. TCRdb passed the 5' RACE reads through MiXCR, listing each CDR3 protein once. Of around 790,000 distinct CDR3 sequences in the sample, more than 40% were seen once. The chain combines TRBV12-3 or TRBV12-4 with TRBJ2-7, with a weak D call TRBD2 (5 bases). This sequence was found in a man between 60 and 70 years old in good health. Material: blood. This CDR3 is CASSFGVIDEQYF. CDR3 DNA sequence: TGTGCCAGCAGTTTCGGGGTCATCGACGAGCAGTACTTC.